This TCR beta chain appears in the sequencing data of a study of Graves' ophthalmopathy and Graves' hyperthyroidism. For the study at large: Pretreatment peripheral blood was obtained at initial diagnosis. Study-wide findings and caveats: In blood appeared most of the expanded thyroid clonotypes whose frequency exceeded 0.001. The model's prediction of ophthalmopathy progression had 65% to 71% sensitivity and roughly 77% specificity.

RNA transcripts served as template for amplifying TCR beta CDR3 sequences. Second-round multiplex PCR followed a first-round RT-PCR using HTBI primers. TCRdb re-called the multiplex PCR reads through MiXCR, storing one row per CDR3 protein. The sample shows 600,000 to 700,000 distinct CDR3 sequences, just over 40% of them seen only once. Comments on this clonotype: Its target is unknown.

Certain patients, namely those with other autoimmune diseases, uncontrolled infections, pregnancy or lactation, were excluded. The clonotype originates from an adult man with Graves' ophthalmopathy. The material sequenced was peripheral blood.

CDR3: CASSSGQGGYTF. In DNA, the CDR3 is TGTGCCAGCAGCTCCGGACAGGGGGGCTACACCTTC. The V and J genes are TRBV7-9 and TRBJ1-2; 9 bases are a match to TRBD1. The CDR3 is 12 residues long. CDR1 SEHNR and CDR2 FQNEAQ come from the germline V gene (reference sequence). V lost 4 bases and J lost 8; bases outside the gene matches: 2.